This T cell receptor (beta chain) was recovered during a study of cytomegalovirus exposure and HLA in healthy donors. The V end was cut by 2 bases, the J end by 2 bases, with 10 bases between. CDR1 MNHEY and CDR2 SMNVEV come from the germline V gene (reference sequence). This CDR3 is built from 15 residues. Primers for the PCR totalled 60 Vbeta and 13 Jbeta. The protocol was immunoSEQ multiplex PCR, while the TCRdb copy is restricted to in-frame clones and leaves out a portion. The sample lists over 150,000 clones; roughly 74% were seen once. Input material: PBMCs. The V gene is TRBV27, the J gene TRBJ1-5; D is ambiguous. This TCR was recovered from a man between 18 and 29 years old in good health and CMV-seronegative. The CDR3 here is CASSLEGFGNQPQHF. CDR3 bases: TGTGCCAGCAGTTTAGAGGGTTTCGGCAATCAGCCCCAGCATTTT.